What follows are 31 T cell receptor beta chains derived from one specimen sequenced in a study of Ad26.COV2.S vaccination and SARS-CoV-2 variants. Treatment described: roughly 20 received Ad26.COV2.S at low or high dose, single or two shots; several received placebo; per-sample allocation not given. Repertoires come from day 63 after the first vaccine or placebo injection. Only in-frame clones appear in the TCRdb table, and some are missing; sequencing was by immunoSEQ multiplex PCR. The sample lists about 400,000 clones; 92% were seen once. This sample comprised peripheral blood, obtained in a trial of Ad26.COV2.S vaccine versus placebo. The receptors here all came from a person aged 18-65 years who received the Ad26.COV2.S COVID-19 vaccine or a placebo.

The rearrangement uses TRBV27 and TRBJ2-7; D is perhaps TRBD1 or TRBD2 (5 bases each). The germline CDR1 and CDR2 sequences are MNHEY and SMNVEV (reference sequence). V lost 2 bases and J 9 bases, leaving 11 bases between the germline ends. The length of the CDR3 is 12 residues. CDR3 DNA sequence: TGTGCCAGCAGTTTAGGTGGGGGAAGGCAGTACTTC. This codes for CASSLGGGRQYF.

V gene TRBV6-5 combines with J gene TRBJ2-1; D gene uncertain. Looked up from germline, CDR1 is MNHEY and CDR2 is SVGAGI. The CDR3 runs to 14 residues. Trimming removed 0 bases from V and 8 bases from J, with 11 bases in between. The CDR3 here is CASSYSNRRHEQFF. The CDR3 coding sequence is TGTGCCAGCAGTTACTCGAATCGGCGTCATGAGCAGTTCTTC.

The V and J genes are TRBV27 and TRBJ2-7; D unclear. Germline V CDR1 and CDR2: MNHEY, SMNVEV (reference sequence). This CDR3 has 16 amino acids. V shed 8 bases and J shed 2 bases, with 22 bases lying between them. The CDR3 DNA is TGTGCCAGCTTAACATTATTAGGAGCTAAACCCTACGAGCAGTACTTC. As protein: CASLTLLGAKPYEQYF.

The rearrangement uses TRBV19 and TRBJ1-1; 7 nucleotides align to TRBD1. The CDR3 runs to 15 residues. The ends lost 2 bases at V and 2 bases at J; junction bases unmatched: 5. Germline values: CDR1 LNHDA, CDR2 SQIVND (reference sequence). The CDR3 is CASSIWNRGNTEAFF. For the CDR3, the DNA is TGTGCCAGTAGTATATGGAACAGGGGAAACACTGAAGCTTTCTTT.

This chain uses TRBV18 with TRBJ1-2, with TRBD1 matching 7 bases. Germline CDR1 and CDR2: KGHSH and LQKENI. Trimming removed 6 bases from V and 7 bases from J; junction bases left unmatched: 8. The CDR3 length is 13 residues. CDR3 sequence reads: CASSQSDRAGYTF. In DNA form, the CDR3 reads TGTGCCAGCTCCCAGAGCGACAGGGCTGGCTACACCTTC.

The chain employs TRBV11-2 and TRBJ1-2, with no clear D. Germline loops: CDR1 SGHAT, CDR2 FQNNGV. V was cut by 0 bases and J by 6 bases, with 17 bases left in between. CDR3 length equals 16 residues. CDR3: CASSLEFYLAENGYTF. The CDR3 DNA follows: TGTGCCAGCAGCTTAGAATTTTATTTGGCAGAGAATGGCTACACCTTC.

V is TRBV11-2 and J is TRBJ1-3; D gene unclear. The CDR3 has 16 residues. The V gene's germline CDR1 is SGHAT and CDR2 FQNNGV. V gave up 1 base and J gave up 0 bases, with 10 bases separating them. The CDR3 DNA is TGTGCCAGCAGCTTAGGTGGTCGCGCCTCTGGAAACACCATATATTTT. The encoded protein is CASSLGGRASGNTIYF.

The genes are TRBV19 and TRBJ2-7, with D possibly TRBD1 on 5 matching bases. Germline V gene lookup returns CDR1 LNHDA and CDR2 SQIVND (reference sequence). Trimming left V 5 bases short and J 0 bases short, with 11 bases between. This CDR3 is 14 amino acids long. CDR3 sequence: CASSQGFSSYEQYF. The CDR3 DNA reads as TGTGCCAGTAGTCAGGGATTCTCCTCCTACGAGCAGTACTTC.

The chain uses TRBV19 and TRBJ1-1; D call uncertain. Germline CDR1 and CDR2: LNHDA and SQIVND (reference sequence). The CDR3 runs to 14 residues. V was trimmed by 0 bases and J by 2 bases, leaving 7 bases between them. The CDR3 DNA follows: TGTGCCAGTAGTATAGAAAGGGCCAACACTGAAGCTTTCTTT. Translation: CASSIERANTEAFF.

V and J are TRBV11-2 and TRBJ2-1; 9 bases map to TRBD1. The CDR3 consists of 17 residues. Germline CDR1 reads SGHAT; CDR2 reads FQNNGV. V lost 6 bases to trimming and J lost 2 bases; unmatched junction nucleotides: 11. The chain's CDR3 is CASSINQGQGTYNEQFF. The CDR3 bases are TGTGCCAGCAGTATCAACCAGGGACAGGGCACCTACAATGAGCAGTTCTTC.

V and J are TRBV9 and TRBJ2-1, with 9 bases matching TRBD2. V trimming: 5 bases; J trimming: 7 bases; junction bases outside the gene matches: 10. This CDR3 is built from 15 residues. Germline V gene sequence: CDR1 SGDLS, CDR2 YYNGEE. CDR3 residues: CASSGFLAGFNEQFF. DNA for the CDR3: TGTGCCAGCAGTGGCTTCCTAGCGGGGTTTAATGAGCAGTTCTTC.

This clone appeared a few times. This chain connects TRBV12-5 to TRBJ1-1; D call uncertain. The germline V gene encodes CDR1 LGHNT and CDR2 FRNRAP. The CDR3 length is 13 residues. V was shortened by 2 bases and J by 6 bases, with 10 bases between the two germline ends. The DNA for the CDR3 is TGTGCTAGTGGTTTGTTCGGCCGTCCTGAAGCTTTCTTT. Its translation is CASGLFGRPEAFF.

The chain has TRBV28 and TRBJ1-6; 9 bases are shared with TRBD1. In germline, CDR1 is MDHEN, CDR2 SYDVKM. CDR3 length equals 17 residues. Losses at the gene ends were 5 bases for V and 2 bases for J; bases not matched to a gene: 7. The chain's CDR3 is CASSPGTGLPYNSPLHF. The CDR3 DNA sequence: TGTGCCAGCAGTCCCGGGACAGGGCTGCCCTATAATTCACCCCTCCACTTT. Filled out from reference TRBV28 and TRBJ1-6, the complete variable domain reads DVKVTQSSRYLVKRTGEKVFLECVQDMDHENMFWYRQDPGLGLRLIYFSYDVKMKEKGDIPEGYSVSREKKERFSLILESASTNQTSMYLCASSPGTGLPYNSPLHFGNGTRLTVT.

The J gene is TRBJ2-5, the V gene TRBV6-2 or TRBV6-3; possibly TRBD2 for D (6 bases). Germline V gives CDR1 MNHEY, CDR2 SVGEGT. This CDR3 is 12 amino acids long. Trimming removed 6 bases at V and 9 bases at J, with 14 bases between. In nucleotides, the CDR3 is TGTGCCAGCAGCGGAACGACGGGGGCCCAGTACTTC. Translating gives CASSGTTGAQYF.

The CDR3 nucleotides read TGTGCCAGCAGCTCCCGGACAGGGAGGACAGATACGCAGTATTTT. Translated: CASSSRTGRTDTQYF. V gene TRBV7-2 combines with J gene TRBJ2-3, with 8 bases lining up with TRBD1. V dropped 4 bases and J dropped 3; count of bases not matched to a gene: 6. The germline gives CDR1 SGHTA, CDR2 FQGNSA. The CDR3 length is 15 residues.

The rearrangement joins TRBV7-9 to TRBJ2-5; no clear D gene. CDR1 is SEHNR and CDR2 is FQNEAQ in the germline V gene (reference sequence). The CDR3 length is 17 residues. The V and J ends lost 0 bases and 5 bases respectively, with 19 bases between them. The CDR3 region has the DNA TGTGCCAGCAGCTTAGCACGGATCCCTCAAACCGGGGAGACCCAGTACTTC. Translated, it gives CASSLARIPQTGETQYF.

This chain joins TRBV7-9 and TRBJ2-7; 8 nucleotides align to TRBD1. Germline V gene data show CDR1 as SEHNR and CDR2 as FQNEAQ (reference sequence). V lost 5 bases, J lost 5 bases, and 20 bases stayed unmatched. The CDR3 spans 18 residues. CDR3 sequence reads: CASSKTPLRDRPIHEQYF. CDR3 nucleotides: TGTGCCAGCAGCAAGACCCCGCTCCGGGACAGGCCCATCCACGAGCAGTACTTC.

The chain recombines TRBV27 with TRBJ2-7; no reliable D call. The germline V gene has CDR1 MNHEY and CDR2 SMNVEV (reference sequence). V was cut by 4 bases and J by 3 bases, with 7 bases left in between. The CDR3 is made up of 12 amino acids. The CDR3 reads CASSSVLYEQYF. The DNA of the CDR3 is TGTGCCAGCAGTTCGGTCCTCTACGAGCAGTACTTC.

The chain is built from TRBV27 and TRBJ2-4; D possibly corresponds to TRBD2 (7 bases). Trimming stripped 5 bases from V and 8 bases from J, with 19 bases between. The CDR3 covers 15 residues. Germline CDR1 MNHEY, CDR2 SMNVEV (reference sequence). CDR3 protein: CASSTRSGGTDIQYF. The CDR3 DNA is TGTGCCAGCAGTACCAGATCGGGGGGCACAGACATTCAGTACTTC.

The rearrangement uses TRBV30 and TRBJ2-5; the D gene is possibly TRBD2 (5 bases). Germline V gives CDR1 GTSNPN, CDR2 SVGIG (reference sequence). The CDR3 extends over 13 amino acids. V lost 4 bases, J lost 1 base, and 10 bases lay in between. CDR3 nucleotide sequence: TGTGCCTGGATGAAGACTATCCAAGAGACCCAGTACTTC. It yields the protein CAWMKTIQETQYF.

The chain links TRBV7-8 to TRBJ1-2; D is unresolved. Germline CDR1 is SGHVS and CDR2 is FQNEAQ. Trimming took 5 bases from V and 8 from J, leaving 12 bases between them. This CDR3 has 12 amino acids. The CDR3, as DNA: TGTGCCAGCAGCCCCCAAGGGAGCGGCTACACCTTC. Amino acids: CASSPQGSGYTF.

Only a few counts were recorded for this clone. The rearrangement joins TRBV15 to TRBJ2-3; D might be TRBD1 (6 bases). Per the germline V gene, CDR1 is LNHNV and CDR2 is YYDKDF (reference sequence). V was trimmed by 0 bases and J by 0 bases, leaving 10 bases between them. The length of the CDR3 is 16 residues. CDR3 in amino acids: CATSRDTGQSTDTQYF. The CDR3, as DNA: TGTGCCACCAGCAGAGATACTGGACAGAGCACAGATACGCAGTATTTT.

This clone showed up just once. The chain has TRBV6-5 and TRBJ1-6, with D uncertain. The CDR3 is made up of 15 amino acids. Per germline, CDR1 MNHEY and CDR2 SVGAGI. V lost 0 bases to trimming and J lost 6 bases, with 9 bases between them. DNA of the CDR3: TGTGCCAGCAGTTACTCGGAGGATAGTAATTCACCCCTCCACTTT. Its protein is CASSYSEDSNSPLHF.

This clone was seen just once. The CDR3, as DNA: TGTGCCAGCAGCACCCTGACAGGGGGTTGGTACGAGCAGTACTTC. As protein: CASSTLTGGWYEQYF. The chain employs TRBV28 and TRBJ2-7, with 9 bases aligning to TRBD1. Trimming removed 6 bases from V and 4 bases from J; junction bases left unmatched: 10. The CDR3 consists of 15 residues. The V gene's germline CDR1 is MDHEN and CDR2 SYDVKM. The variable domain in full, completed from reference TRBV28 and TRBJ2-7, reads DVKVTQSSRYLVKRTGEKVFLECVQDMDHENMFWYRQDPGLGLRLIYFSYDVKMKEKGDIPEGYSVSREKKERFSLILESASTNQTSMYLCASSTLTGGWYEQYFGPGTRLTVT.

The J gene is TRBJ2-5, the V gene TRBV19; D call uncertain. CDR3 size: 16 residues. Trimming pared 9 bases from V and 0 bases from J, leaving 20 bases between. Germline-derived CDR1 and CDR2 are LNHDA and SQIVND (reference sequence). The CDR3 reads CASSPRSFRYQETQYF. CDR3 in DNA: TGTGCCAGCTCCCCCAGGTCTTTCCGGTACCAAGAGACCCAGTACTTC.

The gene calls are TRBV20-1 and TRBJ1-5; 9 nucleotides align to TRBD1. From germline, CDR1 is DFQATT and CDR2 SNEGSKA (reference sequence). The CDR3 totals 11 residues. Trimming cost V 1 base and J 11 bases; bases outside gene matches: 0. CDR3 coding DNA: TGCAGTGCTAGAGGACAGGGGGCCCAGCATTTT. Encoded protein: CSARGQGAQHF.

V gene TRBV7-9 combines with J gene TRBJ2-7; 8 bases line up with TRBD1. J was trimmed by 1 base and V by 5 bases; bases with no gene match: 7. The CDR3 length is 15 residues. Germline assignment: CDR1 SEHNR and CDR2 FQNEAQ (reference sequence). In DNA, the CDR3 is TGTGCCAGCAGCCTAGACGGGACAGGATCCTACGAGCAGTACTTC. This gives the protein CASSLDGTGSYEQYF. The full variable domain, its missing parts supplied by reference TRBV7-9 and TRBJ2-7, is DTGVSQNPRHKITKRGQNVTFRCDPISEHNRLYWYRQTLGQGPEFLTYFQNEAQLEKSRLLSDRFSAERPKGSFSTLEIQRTEQGDSAMYLCASSLDGTGSYEQYFGPGTRLTVT.

The chain recombines TRBV7-9 with TRBJ2-3; D is unclear. CDR3 length equals 16 residues. Between the trimmed V and J ends, which lost 1 base and 5 bases, there was a span of 16 bases. Germline V lookup: CDR1 SEHNR, CDR2 FQNEAQ (reference sequence). CDR3 loop: CASSLVRAAFGDTQYF. The CDR3 nucleotides are TGTGCCAGCAGCTTAGTAAGGGCAGCATTTGGAGATACGCAGTATTTT.

The sample holds one count of this clone. The chain links TRBV7-2 to TRBJ1-2; 7 bases are shared with TRBD1. This CDR3 has 15 residues. Germline CDR1 SGHTA, CDR2 FQGNSA. The J segment lost 2 bases and the V segment lost 1 base, leaving 4 bases of the junction unmatched. CDR3 loop: CASSLVTGDNYGYTF. The CDR3 region has the DNA TGTGCCAGCAGCTTAGTTACAGGGGACAACTATGGCTACACCTTC.

This clone was observed a few times. The chain combines TRBV7-2 with TRBJ1-6; no firm D call. CDR1 is SGHTA and CDR2 is FQGNSA in the germline V gene. Trimming took off 0 bases at V and 10 bases at J, with 7 bases between the two ends. The CDR3 totals 13 residues. The CDR3: CASSLAQQSPLHF. The DNA for the CDR3 is TGTGCCAGCAGCTTAGCCCAACAGTCACCCCTCCACTTT.

The V call is TRBV18, the J call TRBJ2-5; D unresolved. Germline CDR1 is KGHSH and CDR2 is LQKENI. This CDR3 spans 13 amino acids. V lost 6 bases, J lost 4 bases, and 12 bases lay in between. The DNA of the CDR3 is TGTGCCAGCTCCCGCACAGTGGGAGAGACCCAGTACTTC. This encodes CASSRTVGETQYF.